Presented here are 25 T cell receptor beta chains from one specimen sequenced in a study of circulating CD8 cells and anti-PD-1 response in melanoma. Four subsets defined by PD-1 and/or TIGIT were sorted from live CD3+CD8+TCRalphabeta+ cells. TCR libraries were prepared from roughly 14 ng of total RNA with the QIAseq Immune Repertoire TCR panel. TCRdb re-called the reads through MiXCR, storing one row per CDR3 protein. The repertoire includes 760 or so distinct CDR3 sequences, 11% of them detected once, and approximately 54% sits in the top ten. Sequenced here: CD8+ T cells from PBMCs, sampled at baseline or after one month of anti-PD-1 therapy (not recorded which). The receptors were sampled from a human donor with melanoma.

By proportion, this clonotype is medium-sized. V and J are TRBV19 and TRBJ2-1, with a weak D call TRBD2 (7 bases). Germline V CDR1 and CDR2: LNHDA, SQIVND (reference sequence). The CDR3 totals 15 residues. The ends were cut back, 1 base at V and 10 bases at J, with 17 bases in the middle. This CDR3 reads CASSIVVGGPSEQFF. CDR3 nucleotide sequence: TGTGCCAGTAGTATAGTGGTGGGGGGGCCTTCCGAGCAGTTCTTC. The full variable domain, with the rest looked up from reference TRBV19 and TRBJ2-1, is DGGITQSPKYLFRKEGQNVTLSCEQNLNHDAMYWYRQDPGQGLRLIYYSQIVNDFQKGDIAEGYSVSREKKESFPLTVTSAQKNPTAFYLCASSIVVGGPSEQFFGPGTRLTVL.

This clonotype is labeled as large. The chain employs TRBV7-9 and TRBJ1-3; TRBD1 might be the D (5 bases). Trimming stripped 5 bases from V and 0 bases from J, with 14 bases between. CDR1 is SEHNR and CDR2 is FQNEAQ in the germline V gene (reference sequence). The CDR3 spans 16 residues. CDR3 nucleotides: TGTGCCAGCAGCGCGACAGTCGGTCTCTCTGGAAACACCATATATTTT. This codes for CASSATVGLSGNTIYF.

This clonotype is medium-sized in the sample. The chain carries TRBV6-1 and TRBJ1-5; D possibly corresponds to TRBD1 (6 bases). The CDR3 has 18 amino acids. CDR1 is MNHNS and CDR2 is SASEGT in the germline V gene. V lost 4 bases to trimming and J lost 0 bases, with 19 bases between them. This CDR3 is CASSGRTVGLTSNQPQHF. The CDR3 bases are TGTGCCAGCAGTGGACGGACAGTGGGCTTGACTAGCAATCAGCCCCAGCATTTT.

By sample share, this clonotype is medium-sized. The chain employs TRBV27 and TRBJ1-6; maybe TRBD1 (5 bases). Germline CDR1 is MNHEY and CDR2 is SMNVEV (reference sequence). V lost 6 bases and J 10 bases, leaving 13 bases between the germline ends. There are 13 residues in the CDR3. The CDR3 loop is CASSLQGASPLHF. DNA of the CDR3: TGTGCCAGCAGCCTCCAGGGAGCCTCACCCCTCCACTTT.

This clonotype qualifies as medium-sized. The rearrangement uses TRBV19 and TRBJ2-2; 7 nucleotides match TRBD1. Looked up from germline, CDR1 is LNHDA and CDR2 is SQIVND (reference sequence). CDR3 size: 13 residues. V lost 6 bases to trimming and J lost 5 bases; unmatched junction nucleotides: 3. This chain's CDR3 is CASSYRGTGELFF. The CDR3, as DNA: TGTGCCAGTAGCTACAGGGGTACCGGGGAGCTGTTTTTT.

By share of the sample, this clonotype is medium-sized. This CDR3 reads CASSLAHGPGGLQNEQFF. In nucleotides, the CDR3 is TGTGCCAGCAGCTTAGCGCATGGGCCGGGGGGATTACAAAATGAGCAGTTCTTC. The chain links TRBV7-2 to TRBJ2-1, with 7 bases identical to TRBD2. The CDR3 extends over 18 amino acids. The J segment lost 7 bases and the V segment lost 0 bases, leaving 15 bases of the junction unmatched. Germline V gene data show CDR1 as SGHTA and CDR2 as FQGNSA. Using reference TRBV7-2 and TRBJ2-1 for the parts outside the CDR3, the full variable domain is GAGVSQSPSNKVTEKGKDVELRCDPISGHTALYWYRQSLGQGLEFLIYFQGNSAPDKSGLPSDRFSAERTGGSVSTLTIQRTQQEDSAVYLCASSLAHGPGGLQNEQFFGPGTRLTVL.

With respect to this clonotype: The conserved phenylalanine or tryptophan normally closing the CDR3 is absent here, so this likely arose from a read error. V is TRBV9 and J is TRBJ2-1, with D unclear. The CDR3 contains 18 residues. Looked up from germline, CDR1 is SGDLS and CDR2 is YYNGEE. V lost 0 bases to trimming and J lost 0 bases, with 16 bases between them. CDR3 nucleotide sequence: TGTGCCAGCAGCGTAGAGGCTTGGGCGCCGGGCTCCTACAATGAGCAGTTCTCC. This codes for CASSVEAWAPGSYNEQFS.

By sample fraction, this clonotype is medium-sized. CDR3 region: CASSIETTEETQYF. The CDR3, as DNA: TGTGCCAGTAGTATTGAGACTACCGAAGAGACCCAGTACTTC. The rearrangement joins TRBV19 to TRBJ2-5; D is perhaps TRBD2 (5 bases). Germline CDR1 LNHDA, CDR2 SQIVND (reference sequence). With 3 bases removed from V and 3 bases from J, the gap between germline ends came to 11 bases. CDR3 length: 14 amino acids.

This clonotype rates as medium-sized. The chain couples TRBV27 to TRBJ2-3; 12 bases align to TRBD2. Germline trimming cut 4 bases from V and 4 bases from J; bases unmatched to any gene: 12. The CDR3 extends over 18 amino acids. Germline CDR1 reads MNHEY; CDR2 reads SMNVEV (reference sequence). CDR3 in amino acids: CASSSRTSGAGWADTQYF. Here the CDR3 DNA reads TGTGCCAGCAGTTCCCGGACTAGCGGGGCGGGTTGGGCAGATACGCAGTATTTT.

This clonotype is medium-sized. This chain connects TRBV19 to TRBJ2-7, with D perhaps TRBD1 or TRBD2 (5 bases each). The V and J ends lost 10 bases and 1 base respectively, with 23 bases between them. This CDR3 has 16 amino acids. Per germline, CDR1 LNHDA and CDR2 SQIVND (reference sequence). CDR3 sequence reads: CAIEGQRCRSSYEQYF. Written as DNA, the CDR3 is TGTGCCATCGAGGGGCAGCGATGTAGATCATCCTACGAGCAGTACTTC.

Judged by abundance, this clonotype is medium-sized. The chain couples TRBV7-2 to TRBJ2-2; D may correspond to TRBD1 or TRBD2 (6 bases each). The CDR3 is 17 residues long. The V end was cut by 5 bases, the J end by 1 base, with 17 bases between. From germline, CDR1 is SGHTA and CDR2 FQGNSA. The CDR3 nucleotides are TGTGCCAGCAGCCCACTCTGGGGGGCACAGAACACCGGGGAGCTGTTTTTT. Amino acid sequence: CASSPLWGAQNTGELFF. Supplemented by reference TRBV7-2 and TRBJ2-2, the full variable domain reads GAGVSQSPSNKVTEKGKDVELRCDPISGHTALYWYRQSLGQGLEFLIYFQGNSAPDKSGLPSDRFSAERTGGSVSTLTIQRTQQEDSAVYLCASSPLWGAQNTGELFFGEGSRLTVL.

This clonotype is deemed medium-sized. The chain couples TRBV24-1 to TRBJ2-2, with D possibly being TRBD1 or TRBD2 (5 bases each). CDR3 length: 15 amino acids. CDR1 is KGHDR and CDR2 is SFDVKD in the germline V gene. Deletions cut 3 bases from V and 6 bases from J, with 13 bases between. The CDR3 region is CATSDEGESAGELFF. DNA of the CDR3: TGTGCCACCAGTGATGAAGGGGAGTCCGCCGGGGAGCTGTTTTTT.

The chain has TRBV7-9 and TRBJ2-7; TRBD1 matches 9 bases. CDR1 is SEHNR and CDR2 is FQNEAQ in the germline V gene (reference sequence). The CDR3 loop spans 14 amino acids. With V trimmed by 5 bases and J by 1 base, 3 bases remained unmatched. Written as DNA, the CDR3 is TGTGCCAGCAGCCCGGACAGGGGTTCCTACGAGCAGTACTTC. This sequence encodes CASSPDRGSYEQYF.

This clonotype is medium-sized in the sample. This chain connects TRBV24-1 to TRBJ2-3, with a tentative D call TRBD2 (5 bases). The germline V and J ends were trimmed by 3 bases and 1 base, with 13 bases remaining between them. This CDR3 spans 16 amino acids. The germline V gene encodes CDR1 KGHDR and CDR2 SFDVKD. CDR3 DNA sequence: TGTGCCACCAGTGATAAGGACGGGATTTGCACAGATACGCAGTATTTT. Protein product: CATSDKDGICTDTQYF.

This chain uses TRBV2 with TRBJ2-7; 8 nucleotides agree with TRBD2. Germline lookup yields CDR1 SNHLY and CDR2 FYNNEI. V dropped 4 bases and J dropped 3; count of bases not matched to a gene: 11. The CDR3 has 16 residues. The CDR3 here is CASSGGLASGGYEQYF. Here the CDR3 DNA reads TGTGCCAGCAGTGGAGGATTGGCCAGCGGGGGCTACGAGCAGTACTTC. Using reference TRBV2 and TRBJ2-7 for the parts outside the CDR3, the full variable domain is EPEVTQTPSHQVTQMGQEVILRCVPISNHLYFYWYRQILGQKVEFLVSFYNNEISEKSEIFDDQFSVERPDGSNFTLKIRSTKLEDSAMYFCASSGGLASGGYEQYFGPGTRLTVT.

This clonotype is medium-sized (0.01 to 0.1%) within its sample. The chain combines TRBV11-2 with TRBJ2-3, with a possible D match to TRBD2 (6 bases). The CDR3 has 17 residues. Trimming cost V 0 bases and J 5 bases, with 18 bases left between them. The germline gives CDR1 SGHAT, CDR2 FQNNGV. Here the CDR3 reads CASSLDVAAFGGDTQYF. CDR3 in DNA: TGTGCCAGCAGCTTAGATGTAGCGGCCTTTGGGGGAGATACGCAGTATTTT.

A remark on this clonotype: Given a much more abundant clone one base away, this may be a read error. The V call is TRBV19, the J call TRBJ2-1; TRBD1 matches at 8 bases. With V trimmed by 11 bases and J by 7 bases, 10 bases remained unmatched. Germline V gene lookup returns CDR1 LNHDA and CDR2 SQIVND (reference sequence). This CDR3 is 13 amino acids long. Here the CDR3 DNA reads TGTGCCGCCGGGTCAGGGGGCTGGAATGAGCAGTTCTTC. This gives the protein CAAGSGGWNEQFF.

The V call is TRBV5-1, the J call TRBJ2-7; no definite D call. Germline values: CDR1 SGHRS, CDR2 YFSETQ. This CDR3 spans 11 amino acids. V gave up 2 bases and J gave up 3 bases, with 3 bases separating them. This CDR3 reads CASSLNYEQYF. CDR3 DNA: TGCGCCAGCAGCTTAAACTACGAGCAGTACTTC.

This clonotype counts as medium-sized (0.01 to 0.1%). The gene calls are TRBV28 and TRBJ2-7; 13 nucleotides line up with TRBD2. The CDR3 spans 17 residues. Germline values: CDR1 MDHEN, CDR2 SYDVKM. With 6 bases clipped from V and 3 bases from J, the junction kept 11 bases outside the gene matches. CDR3 sequence reads: CASSPSGLAGDFYEQYF. The CDR3 DNA sequence: TGTGCCAGCAGCCCAAGTGGACTAGCGGGGGATTTCTACGAGCAGTACTTC.

This clonotype rates as medium-sized. This chain uses TRBV5-5 with TRBJ2-3, with 9 positions matching TRBD2. V shed 3 bases, J shed 4 bases, and the junction held 6 bases outside the gene matches. Germline values: CDR1 SGHKS, CDR2 YYEKEE (reference sequence). The CDR3 is 15 amino acids. The CDR3 here is CASSSWRGGPDTQYF. CDR3 sequence (DNA): TGTGCCAGCAGCTCCTGGCGGGGGGGCCCAGATACGCAGTATTTT.

This clonotype is medium-sized (0.01 to 0.1%) in the sample. The rearrangement joins TRBV4-1 to TRBJ2-1; 10 bases align to TRBD2. CDR3 size: 16 residues. Germline values: CDR1 MGHRA, CDR2 YSYEKL. J was trimmed by 8 bases and V by 1 base; bases with no gene match: 8. The CDR3: CASSQGVSGGAYEQFF. The CDR3 DNA is TGCGCCAGCAGCCAAGGAGTGAGCGGGGGGGCCTATGAGCAGTTCTTC.

This clonotype is termed medium-sized. The chain employs TRBV6-2 or TRBV6-3 and TRBJ1-5, with 9 bases matching TRBD1. Germline values: CDR1 MNHEY, CDR2 SVGEGT. V shed 2 bases, J shed 9 bases, and the junction held 11 bases outside the gene matches. This CDR3 spans 16 amino acids. The CDR3 loop is CASSYEPGQGLWPQHF. The CDR3 DNA is TGTGCCAGCAGTTACGAACCGGGACAGGGACTTTGGCCCCAGCATTTT.

The sample holds a few counts of this clonotype. The chain employs TRBV7-2 and TRBJ2-7; 7 nucleotides match TRBD1. CDR1 and CDR2 from the germline V gene are SGHTA and FQGNSA. The length of the CDR3 is 12 residues. The V segment lost 7 bases and the J segment 5 bases; nucleotides outside the gene matches: 5. CDR3 loop: CASTDRYHEQYF. The CDR3 bases are TGTGCCAGCACGGACAGGTACCACGAGCAGTACTTC.

Comments on this clonotype: A far larger clone is off by one base, so a read error is likely. This rearrangement joins TRBV21-1 to TRBJ2-7. TRBV21-1 is a pseudogene locus. The CDR3 has 16 amino acids. Here the CDR3 DNA reads TGTGCCAGCAGCAACTCAGCACAGATTATCTACAATGAGCAGTACTTC. It specifies CASSNSAQIIYNEQYF.

In its sample, this clonotype is medium-sized (0.01 to 0.1%). The chain joins TRBV19 to TRBJ2-1, with D perhaps matching TRBD2 (6 bases). Trimming took 3 bases from V and 7 from J, leaving 10 bases between them. Germline CDR1 reads LNHDA; CDR2 reads SQIVND (reference sequence). This CDR3 has 13 residues. The CDR3 DNA reads as TGTGCCAGTAGTATTTCTGGGGGGAATGAGCAGTTCTTC. The encoded protein is CASSISGGNEQFF.